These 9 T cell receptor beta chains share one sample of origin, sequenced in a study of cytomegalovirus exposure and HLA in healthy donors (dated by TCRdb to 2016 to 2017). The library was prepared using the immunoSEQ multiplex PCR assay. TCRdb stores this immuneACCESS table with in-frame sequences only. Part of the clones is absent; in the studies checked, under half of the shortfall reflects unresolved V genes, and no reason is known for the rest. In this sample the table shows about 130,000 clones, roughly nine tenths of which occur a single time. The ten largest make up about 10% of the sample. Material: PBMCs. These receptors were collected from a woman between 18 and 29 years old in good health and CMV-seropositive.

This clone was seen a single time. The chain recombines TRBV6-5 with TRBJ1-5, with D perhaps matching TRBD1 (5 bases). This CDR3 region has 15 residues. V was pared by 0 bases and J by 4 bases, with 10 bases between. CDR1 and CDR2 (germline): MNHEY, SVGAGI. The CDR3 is CASSYSAGNNQPQHF. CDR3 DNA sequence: TGTGCCAGCAGTTACTCGGCAGGGAATAATCAGCCCCAGCATTTT.

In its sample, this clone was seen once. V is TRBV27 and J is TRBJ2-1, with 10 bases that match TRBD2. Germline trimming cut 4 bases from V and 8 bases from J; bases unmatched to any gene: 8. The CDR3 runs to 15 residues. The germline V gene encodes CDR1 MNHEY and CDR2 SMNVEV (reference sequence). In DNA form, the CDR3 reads TGTGCCAGCAGTTGGCATAGCGGGGGGACCGATGAGCAGTTCTTC. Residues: CASSWHSGGTDEQFF.

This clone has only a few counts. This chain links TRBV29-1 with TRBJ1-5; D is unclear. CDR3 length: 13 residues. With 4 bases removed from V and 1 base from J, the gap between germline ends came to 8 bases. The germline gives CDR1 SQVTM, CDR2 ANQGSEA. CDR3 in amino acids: CSVGEESNQPQHF. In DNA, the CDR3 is TGCAGCGTTGGCGAAGAGAGCAATCAGCCCCAGCATTTT. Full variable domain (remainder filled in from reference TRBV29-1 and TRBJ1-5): SAVISQKPSRDICQRGTSLTIQCQVDSQVTMMFWYRQQPGQSLTLIATANQGSEATYESGFVIDKFPISRPNLTFSTLTVSNMSPEDSSIYLCSVGEESNQPQHFGDGTRLSIL.

CDR3 region: CASSPPRGDRLNYGYTF. CDR3 bases: TGTGCCAGCAGCCCCCCCAGGGGCGATAGACTTAACTATGGCTACACCTTC. The chain combines TRBV7-9 with TRBJ1-2, with D perhaps TRBD1 (6 bases). V was clipped by 5 bases and J by 1 base, with 20 bases between them. The CDR3 consists of 17 residues. Looked up from germline, CDR1 is SEHNR and CDR2 is FQNEAQ (reference sequence).

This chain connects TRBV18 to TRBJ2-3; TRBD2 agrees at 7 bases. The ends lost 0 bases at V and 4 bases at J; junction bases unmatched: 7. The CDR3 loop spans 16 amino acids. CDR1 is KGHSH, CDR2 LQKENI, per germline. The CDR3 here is CASSPPLAARADTQYF. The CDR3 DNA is TGTGCCAGCTCACCACCGCTAGCGGCTAGGGCAGATACGCAGTATTTT.

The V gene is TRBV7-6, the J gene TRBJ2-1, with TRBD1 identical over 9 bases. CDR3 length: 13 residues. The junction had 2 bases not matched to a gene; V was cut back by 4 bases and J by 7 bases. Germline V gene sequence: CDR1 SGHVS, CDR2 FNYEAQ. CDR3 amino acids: CASSSGTGNEQFF. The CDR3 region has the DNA TGTGCCAGCAGCTCCGGGACAGGGAATGAGCAGTTCTTC.

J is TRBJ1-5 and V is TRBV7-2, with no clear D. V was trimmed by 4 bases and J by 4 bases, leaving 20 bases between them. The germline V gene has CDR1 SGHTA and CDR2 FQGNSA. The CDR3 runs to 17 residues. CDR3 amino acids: CASSSSYRRGQNQPQHF. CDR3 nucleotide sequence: TGTGCCAGCAGCTCATCTTACCGGAGAGGGCAAAATCAGCCCCAGCATTTT.

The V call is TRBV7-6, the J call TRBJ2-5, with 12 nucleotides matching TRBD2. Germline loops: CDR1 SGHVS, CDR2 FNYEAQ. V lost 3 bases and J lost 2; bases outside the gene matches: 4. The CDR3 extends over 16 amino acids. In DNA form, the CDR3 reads TGTGCCAGCAGCTTGGGGACTAGCGGGCCACAAGAGACCCAGTACTTC. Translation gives CASSLGTSGPQETQYF.

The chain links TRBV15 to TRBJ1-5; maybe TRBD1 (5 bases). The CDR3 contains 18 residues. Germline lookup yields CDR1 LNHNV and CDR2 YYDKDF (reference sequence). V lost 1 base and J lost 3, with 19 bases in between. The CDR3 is CATSRALYDRQHNQPQHF. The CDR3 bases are TGTGCCACCAGCAGAGCTCTGTACGACAGACAACACAATCAGCCCCAGCATTTT. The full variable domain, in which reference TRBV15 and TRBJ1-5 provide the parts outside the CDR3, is DAMVIQNPRYQVTQFGKPVTLSCSQTLNHNVMYWYQQKSSQAPKLLFHYYDKDFNNEADTPDNFQSRRPNTSFCFLDIRSPGLGDTAMYLCATSRALYDRQHNQPQHFGDGTRLSIL.